The source of this T cell receptor beta chain is a study of T-cell memory formation after mild COVID-19. Study-wide points: Contracting clones, day 15 to 85, had balanced CD4/CD8, and later expanders favored CD4+.

TCRalpha and TCRbeta libraries used 5'RACE with constant-segment primers and UMIs. TCRdb re-called the 5' RACE reads with MiXCR, one entry per CDR3 protein. The sample records about 310,000 distinct CDR3 sequences, about a sixth being singletons. In germline, CDR1 is DFQATT, CDR2 SNEGSKA (reference sequence). This CDR3 has 12 residues. V shed 6 bases and J shed 2 bases, with 10 bases lying between them. This clonotype showed up just a few times. Antigen: not known. The sequenced material came from PBMCs or a T cell subset sorted from them (not recorded which). The source of this sequence is a man aged 18 to 29 who had mild COVID-19 (a few samples of this study predate the infection). Cell type and time point are not known. The chain carries TRBV20-1 and TRBJ1-1; maybe TRBD1 (5 bases). CDR3 sequence reads: CSAGRRNTEAFF. In DNA, the CDR3 is TGCAGTGCGGGGCGGAGAAACACTGAAGCTTTCTTT.